This TCR beta chain is from a study of control samples from healthy donors and cancer patients. This table comes from immunoSEQ multiplex PCR, and its TCRdb copy is limited to in-frame clones, with some not included. Of around 30,000 clones detected, roughly 94% appear once; the ten largest clones hold about 6.9%. Looked up from germline, CDR1 is MNHNY and CDR2 is SVGAGI (reference sequence). CDR3 size: 16 residues. V trimming: 6 bases; J trimming: 6 bases; junction bases outside the gene matches: 14. The V call is TRBV6-6, the J call TRBJ1-5; 7 positions match TRBD1. The receptor was isolated from a man between 60 and 75 years old in good health. Sequencing used blood. The CDR3 nucleotides are TGTGCCAGCAGACCCCAGCTGTTAGGGGGCGTTCAGCCCCAGCATTTT. Its protein is CASRPQLLGGVQPQHF.